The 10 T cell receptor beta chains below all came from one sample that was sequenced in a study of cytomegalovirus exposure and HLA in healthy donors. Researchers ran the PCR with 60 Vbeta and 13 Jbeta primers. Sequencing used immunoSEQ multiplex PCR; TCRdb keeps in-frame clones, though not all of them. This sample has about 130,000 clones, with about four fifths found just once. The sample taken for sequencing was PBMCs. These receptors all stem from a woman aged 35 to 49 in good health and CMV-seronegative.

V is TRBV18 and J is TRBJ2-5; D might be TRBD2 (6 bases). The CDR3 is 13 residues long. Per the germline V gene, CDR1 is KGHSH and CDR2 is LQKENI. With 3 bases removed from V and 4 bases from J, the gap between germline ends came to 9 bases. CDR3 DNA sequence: TGTGCCAGCTCACCCGGGGGAGGAGAGACCCAGTACTTC. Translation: CASSPGGGETQYF.

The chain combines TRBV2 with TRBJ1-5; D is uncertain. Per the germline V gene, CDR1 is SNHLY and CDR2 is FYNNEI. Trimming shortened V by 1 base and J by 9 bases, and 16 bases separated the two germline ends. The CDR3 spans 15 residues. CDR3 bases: TGTGCCAGCAGTGAAGGACGGGGATTTTATCGGCCCCAGCATTTT. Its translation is CASSEGRGFYRPQHF.

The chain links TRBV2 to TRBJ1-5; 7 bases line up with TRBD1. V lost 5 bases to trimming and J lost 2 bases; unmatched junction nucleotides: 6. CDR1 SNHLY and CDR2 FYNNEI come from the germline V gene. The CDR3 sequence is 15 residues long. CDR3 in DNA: TGTGCCAGCAGTCGAGACAGGGTGGGCAATCAGCCCCAGCATTTT. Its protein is CASSRDRVGNQPQHF.

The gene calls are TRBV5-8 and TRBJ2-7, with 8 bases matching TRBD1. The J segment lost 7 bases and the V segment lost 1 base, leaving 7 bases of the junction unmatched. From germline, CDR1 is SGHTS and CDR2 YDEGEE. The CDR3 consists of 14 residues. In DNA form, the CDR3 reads TGTGCCAGCAGCTTGTACAGGGGGATGGAGGAGCAGTACTTC. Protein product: CASSLYRGMEEQYF.

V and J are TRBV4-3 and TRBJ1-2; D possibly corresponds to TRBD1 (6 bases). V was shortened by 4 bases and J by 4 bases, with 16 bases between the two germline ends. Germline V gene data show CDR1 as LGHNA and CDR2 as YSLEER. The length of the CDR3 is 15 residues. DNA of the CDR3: TGCGCCAGCAGCCCCCCGGGGGGCGGGGGCTATGGCTACACCTTC. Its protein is CASSPPGGGGYGYTF.

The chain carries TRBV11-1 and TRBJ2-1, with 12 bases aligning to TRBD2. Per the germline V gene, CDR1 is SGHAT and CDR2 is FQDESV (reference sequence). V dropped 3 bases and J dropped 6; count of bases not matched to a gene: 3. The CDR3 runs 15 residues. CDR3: CASSLTSGSVNEQFF. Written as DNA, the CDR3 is TGTGCCAGCAGCTTGACTAGCGGGAGTGTCAATGAGCAGTTCTTC.

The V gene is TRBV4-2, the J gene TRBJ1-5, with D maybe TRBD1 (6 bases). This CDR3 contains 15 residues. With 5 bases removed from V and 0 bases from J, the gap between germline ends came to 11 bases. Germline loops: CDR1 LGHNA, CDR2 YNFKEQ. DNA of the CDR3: TGTGCCAGCAGCTTGACAGGAGATAGCAATCAGCCCCAGCATTTT. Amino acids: CASSLTGDSNQPQHF.

CDR3 in DNA: TGTGCCAGCAGCCAGGACAGGGAGTGGATCTATGGCTACACCTTC. Protein product: CASSQDREWIYGYTF. This chain connects TRBV6-5 to TRBJ1-2, with 8 bases lining up with TRBD1. The CDR3 length is 15 residues. With V trimmed by 6 bases and J by 4 bases, 10 bases remained unmatched. Germline V gene sequence: CDR1 MNHEY, CDR2 SVGAGI.

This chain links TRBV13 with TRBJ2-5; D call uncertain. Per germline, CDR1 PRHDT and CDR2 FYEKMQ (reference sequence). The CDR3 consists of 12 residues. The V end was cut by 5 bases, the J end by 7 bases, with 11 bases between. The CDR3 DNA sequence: TGTGCCAGCAGCCCCCCGTCGGGGACCCAGTACTTC. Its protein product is CASSPPSGTQYF.

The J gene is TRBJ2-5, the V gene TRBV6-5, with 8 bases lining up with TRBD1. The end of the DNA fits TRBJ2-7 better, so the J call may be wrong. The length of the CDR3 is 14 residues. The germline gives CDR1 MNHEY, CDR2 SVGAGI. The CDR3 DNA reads TGTGCCAGCAGATTAGGACAGGGTCCCTACGAGCAGTACTTC. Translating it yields CASRLGQGPYEQYF.